This entry is about one T cell receptor beta chain. These data come from a study of blood T cell repertoires in COVID-19. Study-wide context: The origin of the acute and convalescent COVID-19 samples was the United States, Italy and Spain. T cells, B-cell-depleted T cells, or PBMCs supplied cDNA or gDNA.

Sequenced by immunoSEQ multiplex PCR; TCRdb stores in-frame clones only, minus some. Here the sample spans 70,000 to 95,000 clones, approximately 80% being singletons. The CDR3 consists of 14 residues. V lost 10 bases and J lost 1, with 15 bases in between. Germline lookup yields CDR1 MNHEY and CDR2 SVGAGI. V gene TRBV6-5 combines with J gene TRBJ2-3; the D gene is possibly TRBD2 (7 bases). The sequence came from a human donor in a cohort sampled during active COVID-19. Source material: peripheral blood. CDR3 region: CATERGAGTDTQYF. The CDR3 nucleotides read TGTGCCACTGAACGGGGGGCCGGCACAGATACGCAGTATTTT.